These 22 T cell receptor beta chains were sequenced from one sample in a study of Graves' ophthalmopathy and Graves' hyperthyroidism (dated 2018 in TCRdb). The listed sequencing device is Illumina HiSeq 2000. TCR beta CDR3 regions were amplified from RNA transcripts for repertoire sequencing. A first-round RT-PCR used HTBI primers with the Qiagen OneStep RT-PCR kit, followed by a second-round multiplex PCR, size selection and purification. The raw public data were reprocessed by TCRdb itself: fastp quality trimming at Q25, MiXCR clonotype calling, in-frame beta chains only. Identical CDR3 protein sequences are pooled into one entry, listed with their most common genes and DNA. This sample holds about 620,000 distinct CDR3 sequences; about a fifth were observed only once. The ten largest clones capture roughly 6.9% of the sample. Sequencing was carried out using peripheral blood. The receptors were sampled from a woman under 30 with stable Graves' hyperthyroidism. Some clones in this sample may be carry-over from other donors' samples. Donor details come from another sample of the same person, matched by shared clones.

On this clonotype: One junction end disagrees with the germline gene, perhaps due to a read error. The V and J genes are TRBV13 and TRBJ1-1, with unresolved D. Germline V lookup: CDR1 PRHDT, CDR2 FYEKMQ (reference sequence). This CDR3 has 11 residues. This chain's CDR3 is CASSFTHFSTF. The CDR3 DNA is TGTGCCAGCAGCTTCACACACTTTTCAACGTTT.

This clonotype was detected many times. The V and J genes are TRBV6-1 and TRBJ2-7, with 7 nucleotides matching TRBD1. Germline CDR1 MNHNS, CDR2 SASEGT. The CDR3 extends over 16 amino acids. V was pared by 3 bases and J by 3 bases, with 11 bases of the junction left unmatched. CDR3 in amino acids: CASSDDLGQRDYEQYF. The CDR3, as DNA: TGTGCCAGCAGTGACGATTTGGGACAGAGGGACTACGAGCAGTACTTC.

This clonotype was detected only a few times. The chain links TRBV5-1 to TRBJ1-1; D is unresolved. The CDR3 contains 13 residues. Germline V gene data show CDR1 as SGHRS and CDR2 as YFSETQ. Trimming pared 0 bases from V and 3 bases from J, leaving 6 bases between. The DNA of the CDR3 is TGCGCCAGCAGCTTGGGAGAGTACACTGAAGCTTTCTTT. It translates to CASSLGEYTEAFF.

The J gene is TRBJ2-5, the V gene TRBV5-1, with no clear D. The CDR3 loop spans 14 amino acids. Trimming stripped 2 bases from V and 4 bases from J, with 12 bases between. CDR1 is SGHRS, CDR2 YFSETQ, per germline. CDR3 in amino acids: CASSLRQNGETQYF. The CDR3 DNA reads TGCGCCAGCAGCTTACGGCAAAACGGAGAGACCCAGTACTTC.

This clonotype was seen repeatedly, ten times or more. The chain is built from TRBV12-3 or TRBV12-4 and TRBJ2-2, with D possibly TRBD2 on 6 matching bases. The CDR3 consists of 15 residues. Between the trimmed V and J ends, which lost 1 base and 1 base, there was a span of 7 bases. The CDR3 sequence: CASSLEGGNTGELFF. Written as DNA, the CDR3 is TGTGCCAGCAGTTTAGAGGGAGGGAACACCGGGGAGCTGTTTTTT.

This clonotype was detected many times. This chain connects TRBV30 to TRBJ2-4, with D maybe TRBD2 (5 bases). V dropped 0 bases and J dropped 4 bases, with 13 bases sitting between them. CDR3 length: 15 residues. Germline V gene sequence: CDR1 GTSNPN, CDR2 SVGIG (reference sequence). The CDR3 loop is CAWSVRGLLKNIQYF. CDR3 in DNA: TGTGCCTGGAGTGTTCGCGGACTTCTGAAAAACATTCAGTACTTC.

This clonotype was recorded many times. The J gene is TRBJ1-1, the V gene TRBV5-1, with 8 bases matching TRBD1. The CDR3 length is 15 residues. The germline V gene encodes CDR1 SGHRS and CDR2 YFSETQ. The ends lost 1 base at V and 7 bases at J; junction bases unmatched: 9. The CDR3 DNA sequence: TGCGCCAGCAGCTTGTATCGACAGGGGTTATTTGAAGCTTTCTTT. Translated: CASSLYRQGLFEAFF.

The V call is TRBV6-2 or TRBV6-3, the J call TRBJ2-7; D gene uncertain. Germline V gene sequence: CDR1 MNHEY, CDR2 SVGEGT. The CDR3 loop spans 12 amino acids. V lost 4 bases, J lost 5 bases, and 9 bases lay in between. CDR3 nucleotides: TGTGCCAGCAGTTGGAGCACCGACGAGCAGTACTTC. Translating gives CASSWSTDEQYF.

A few counts support this clonotype. A much larger clone is a single base away; this may be a read error. The chain uses TRBV6-1 and TRBJ2-2; 10 positions match TRBD1. Looked up from germline, CDR1 is MNHNS and CDR2 is SASEGT. The CDR3 has 15 residues. The CDR3 DNA follows: TGTGCCAGCAGGGGACAGGGGCCAAACACCGGGGAGCTGTGTTTT. Translation gives CASRGQGPNTGELCF.

This clonotype was seen repeatedly, ten times or more. J is TRBJ2-7 and V is TRBV5-1; the D is unclear. Germline V gene sequence: CDR1 SGHRS, CDR2 YFSETQ. With 7 bases removed from V and 0 bases from J, the gap between germline ends came to 17 bases. The CDR3 has 15 residues. CDR3 amino acids: CASALRDAYSYEQYF. For the CDR3, the DNA is TGCGCCAGCGCACTTCGTGACGCTTACTCCTACGAGCAGTACTTC.

Many counts were recorded for this clonotype. The chain joins TRBV6-2 or TRBV6-3 to TRBJ1-2; D unresolved. The CDR3 loop spans 15 amino acids. V lost 7 bases to trimming and J lost 4 bases, with 19 bases between them. Germline lookup yields CDR1 MNHEY and CDR2 SVGEGT. CDR3 coding DNA: TGTGCCAGCAACCAGTATCGGGATTACCTCTATGGCTACACCTTC. Translation gives CASNQYRDYLYGYTF.

Only a few counts were recorded for this clonotype. The chain employs TRBV5-1 and TRBJ2-2; D might be TRBD2 (5 bases). CDR3 length: 17 amino acids. Germline CDR1 and CDR2: SGHRS and YFSETQ. Trimming shortened V by 2 bases and J by 5 bases, and 19 bases separated the two germline ends. CDR3 region: CASSFGPGELGTGELFF. The CDR3 DNA reads as TGCGCCAGCAGCTTTGGCCCCGGGGAACTAGGGACCGGGGAGCTGTTTTTT.

This clonotype was seen ten or more times. The V and J genes are TRBV28 and TRBJ1-2; 10 positions match TRBD1. The CDR3 covers 14 residues. J gave up 7 bases and V 3 bases, and 5 bases lay outside the gene matches. CDR1 is MDHEN and CDR2 is SYDVKM in the germline V gene. For the CDR3, the DNA is TGTGCCAGCAGTTTGATGGGACAGGGGATTGGCTACACCTTC. Translation gives CASSLMGQGIGYTF.

V usage is TRBV29-1 and J usage is TRBJ1-2, with a weak D call TRBD1 (5 bases). The V gene lost 3 bases and the J gene lost 5 bases, with 10 bases spanning the gap. The CDR3 covers 12 residues. The germline V gene has CDR1 SQVTM and CDR2 ANQGSEA. The CDR3 DNA is TGCAGCGTTGATCGTGAGGGGTATGGCTACACCTTC. This sequence encodes CSVDREGYGYTF.

V usage is TRBV2 and J usage is TRBJ1-2, with no clear D. Germline V CDR1 and CDR2: SNHLY, FYNNEI. CDR3 size: 13 residues. V lost 5 bases and J 4 bases, leaving 11 bases between the germline ends. Here the CDR3 DNA reads TGTGCCAGCAGTATTACAGATGCCTATGGCTACACCTTC. It translates to CASSITDAYGYTF.

This clonotype has ten or more counts. This chain joins TRBV7-9 and TRBJ1-2, with D tentatively TRBD1 (6 bases). Deletions cut 6 bases from V and 0 bases from J, with 14 bases between. CDR3 size: 15 residues. Germline V gives CDR1 SEHNR, CDR2 FQNEAQ (reference sequence). CDR3 DNA: TGTGCCAGCAGTTCTACTGGGACACCTAACTATGGCTACACCTTC. Translating gives CASSSTGTPNYGYTF.

This clonotype appeared many times. The rearrangement joins TRBV19 to TRBJ2-7, with D unclear. V gave up 0 bases and J gave up 6 bases, with 6 bases separating them. The CDR3 is 12 residues long. In germline, CDR1 is LNHDA, CDR2 SQIVND (reference sequence). The CDR3 here is CASSIDRGEQYF. The CDR3 coding sequence is TGTGCCAGTAGTATAGATCGTGGCGAGCAGTACTTC.

At least ten counts were recorded for this clonotype. V usage is TRBV12-3 or TRBV12-4 and J usage is TRBJ1-1; 7 bases map to TRBD1. The CDR3 has 15 residues. Trimming took 5 bases from V and 2 from J; bases not matched to a gene: 8. CDR3 residues: CASSGHRDRNTEAFF. DNA for the CDR3: TGTGCCAGCAGTGGGCACCGGGACAGAAACACTGAAGCTTTCTTT.

This clonotype has at least ten counts. This sequence joins TRBV24-1 and TRBJ2-7; 10 bases map to TRBD1. V lost 5 bases and J lost 2; bases outside the gene matches: 17. The length of the CDR3 is 19 residues. Germline CDR1 KGHDR, CDR2 SFDVKD. CDR3 bases: TGTGCCACCAGTGGACCGGGACAGGGGTTGAGCCGAAATACCTACGAGCAGTACTTC. Residues: CATSGPGQGLSRNTYEQYF.

The table lists this clonotype with many counts. The chain links TRBV12-3 or TRBV12-4 to TRBJ2-4, with a tentative D call TRBD1 (5 bases). This CDR3 is 14 amino acids long. The V and J ends lost 7 bases and 3 bases respectively, with 13 bases between them. The CDR3: CASTLQGGKNIQYF. The CDR3 DNA sequence: TGTGCCAGCACTCTTCAGGGCGGCAAAAACATTCAGTACTTC.

The rearrangement links TRBV6-1 to TRBJ2-7; 9 nucleotides line up with TRBD1. V lost 2 bases, J lost 5 bases, and 4 bases stayed unmatched. The CDR3 totals 14 residues. Germline CDR1 and CDR2: MNHNS and SASEGT. The CDR3 bases are TGTGCCAGCAGTGAATTGACAGGGGGGGACGAGCAGTACTTC. It encodes CASSELTGGDEQYF.

This clonotype was detected many times. In DNA form, the CDR3 reads TGTGCCAGCAGTCCAGAGAGTGTCTCTCGCGGCGGGGAGCTGTTTTTT. This encodes CASSPESVSRGGELFF. This rearrangement joins TRBV12-3 or TRBV12-4 to TRBJ2-2; D unclear. Trimming pared 5 bases from V and 7 bases from J, leaving 20 bases between. The CDR3 sequence is 16 residues long.